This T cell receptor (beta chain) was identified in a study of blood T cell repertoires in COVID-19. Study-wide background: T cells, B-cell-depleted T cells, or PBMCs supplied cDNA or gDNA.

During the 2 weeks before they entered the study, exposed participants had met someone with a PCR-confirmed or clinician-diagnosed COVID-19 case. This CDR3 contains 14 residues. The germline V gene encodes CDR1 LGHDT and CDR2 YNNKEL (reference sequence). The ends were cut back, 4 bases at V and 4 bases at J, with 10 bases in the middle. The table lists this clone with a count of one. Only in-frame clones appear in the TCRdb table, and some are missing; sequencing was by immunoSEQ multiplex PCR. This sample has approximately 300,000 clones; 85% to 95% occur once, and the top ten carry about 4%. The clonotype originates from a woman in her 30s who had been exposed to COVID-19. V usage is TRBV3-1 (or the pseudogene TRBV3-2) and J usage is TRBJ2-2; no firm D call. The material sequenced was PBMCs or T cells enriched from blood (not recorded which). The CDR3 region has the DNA TGTGCCAGCAGCCTCCGACAAGCCACCGGGGAGCTGTTTTTT. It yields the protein CASSLRQATGELFF.